The next 26 T cell receptor beta chains were all read from a single sample in a study of cytomegalovirus exposure and HLA in healthy donors. The repertoire was sequenced with immunoSEQ multiplex PCR; TCRdb's copy has only in-frame clones and lacks some. The sample consists of roughly 150,000 clones, roughly 83% of them appearing once. The sample comprised PBMCs. These receptors originate from a man younger than 40 in good health and CMV-seropositive.

The chain employs TRBV4-3 and TRBJ2-7; the match to TRBD2 covers 12 bases. This CDR3 spans 17 amino acids. The trim removed 4 bases at V and 1 base at J, leaving 8 bases unmatched. Looked up from germline, CDR1 is LGHNA and CDR2 is YSLEER. In nucleotides, the CDR3 is TGCGCCAGCAGCCTATCACTAGCGGGAGGTACGTCCTACGAGCAGTACTTC. Its protein product is CASSLSLAGGTSYEQYF.

The rearrangement uses TRBV5-1 and TRBJ2-5, with D possibly matching TRBD1 (5 bases). The V gene's germline CDR1 is SGHRS and CDR2 YFSETQ. Deletions cut 4 bases from V and 5 bases from J, with 12 bases between. CDR3 length: 13 residues. The CDR3 DNA sequence: TGCGCCAGCAGCATAAGGGGCGCGGAGACCCAGTACTTC. This translates into CASSIRGAETQYF.

The rearrangement joins TRBV27 to TRBJ2-7; 10 bases are a match to TRBD2. V was pared by 3 bases and J by 6 bases, with 2 bases of the junction left unmatched. Germline V gene sequence: CDR1 MNHEY, CDR2 SMNVEV (reference sequence). CDR3 length equals 13 residues. For the CDR3, the DNA is TGTGCCAGCAGTTTTGTAGCGGGAGGCGAGCAGTACTTC. This encodes CASSFVAGGEQYF.

This clone was seen more than once but under ten times. This chain links TRBV6-5 with TRBJ1-2; no definite D call. This CDR3 is built from 13 residues. From germline, CDR1 is MNHEY and CDR2 SVGAGI. The V and J ends lost 0 bases and 4 bases respectively, with 6 bases between them. CDR3 amino acids: CASSYSQAYGYTF. DNA of the CDR3: TGTGCCAGCAGTTACTCGCAGGCCTATGGCTACACCTTC.

This sequence joins TRBV7-8 and TRBJ2-5, with D perhaps matching TRBD2 (6 bases). Per germline, CDR1 SGHVS and CDR2 FQNEAQ. Trimming took 1 base from V and 5 from J, leaving 23 bases between them. The CDR3 is 18 residues long. In DNA form, the CDR3 reads TGTGCCAGCAGCTTAGGGGCAGCATACGGGACCCTAGCGGAGACCCAGTACTTC. The encoded protein is CASSLGAAYGTLAETQYF.

The chain combines TRBV7-2 with TRBJ2-2, with a possible D match to TRBD1 (6 bases). The CDR3 totals 15 residues. V lost 3 bases to trimming and J lost 0 bases, with 8 bases between them. Germline CDR1 reads SGHTA; CDR2 reads FQGNSA. CDR3 nucleotides: TGTGCCAGCAGCTTTGGACAGCCGAACACCGGGGAGCTGTTTTTT. As protein: CASSFGQPNTGELFF.

The chain combines TRBV9 with TRBJ2-5; D may be TRBD1 (5 bases). V was cut by 2 bases and J by 0 bases, with 14 bases left in between. There are 16 residues in the CDR3. Germline V gene lookup returns CDR1 SGDLS and CDR2 YYNGEE. CDR3 protein: CASSVGTGLYQETQYF. CDR3 nucleotides: TGTGCCAGCAGCGTGGGAACAGGTCTGTACCAAGAGACCCAGTACTTC.

The sample holds a few counts of this clone. This chain uses TRBV29-1 with TRBJ1-2; 7 nucleotides align to TRBD1. The CDR3 covers 11 residues. V was pared by 4 bases and J by 8 bases, with 4 bases of the junction left unmatched. The germline V gene has CDR1 SQVTM and CDR2 ANQGSEA. The CDR3 sequence is CSVGTGRGYTF. The CDR3 DNA is TGCAGCGTTGGGACAGGACGGGGCTACACCTTC.

The genes are TRBV7-8 and TRBJ1-6, with 7 bases that match TRBD1. This CDR3 has 15 amino acids. Germline-derived CDR1 and CDR2 are SGHVS and FQNEAQ. V dropped 6 bases and J dropped 11; count of bases not matched to a gene: 13. CDR3 sequence (DNA): TGTGCCAGCAGAACCTTACAGGGGCCTGGGACACCCCTCCACTTT. Encoded protein: CASRTLQGPGTPLHF.

Turning to this clone: Germline and junction disagree at one end, which may indicate a read error. The chain carries TRBV11-3 and TRBJ2-2; 9 bases align to TRBD1. Germline V gives CDR1 SGHNT, CDR2 YENEEA. The CDR3 covers 15 residues. The CDR3 DNA reads as TGTGCCAGCAGCTCCGGGACAGGGAACTCCGGGGAGCTGTTTTTT. Protein sequence: CASSSGTGNSGELFF.

The chain is built from TRBV2 and TRBJ2-5; D possibly corresponds to TRBD1 (5 bases). V lost 6 bases and J 0 bases, leaving 8 bases between the germline ends. There are 13 residues in the CDR3. The germline V gene encodes CDR1 SNHLY and CDR2 FYNNEI. The CDR3 nucleotides are TGTGCCAGCAGAAAGGGGTACCAAGAGACCCAGTACTTC. This translates into CASRKGYQETQYF.

This chain links TRBV5-6 with TRBJ2-7; D possibly corresponds to TRBD1 (8 bases). The CDR3 consists of 15 residues. V gave up 4 bases and J gave up 4 bases, with 18 bases separating them. CDR1 and CDR2 (germline): SGHDT, YYEEEE. The DNA for the CDR3 is TGTGCCAGCAGCGTCACAGGGGGGGGCCCTTACGAGCAGTACTTC. This sequence encodes CASSVTGGGPYEQYF.

The V call is TRBV7-8, the J call TRBJ1-5; perhaps TRBD1 as D (6 bases). Trimming removed 4 bases from V and 0 bases from J, with 19 bases in between. Germline CDR1 and CDR2: SGHVS and FQNEAQ. There are 18 residues in the CDR3. The DNA for the CDR3 is TGTGCCAGCAGCTCCCGCCCCAGGGGATATAATAGCAATCAGCCCCAGCATTTT. Translation gives CASSSRPRGYNSNQPQHF. Variable domain in full (rest from reference TRBV7-8 and TRBJ1-5): GAGVSQSPRYKVAKRGQDVALRCDPISGHVSLFWYQQALGQGPEFLTYFQNEAQLDKSGLPSDRFFAERPEGSVSTLKIQRTQQEDSAVYLCASSSRPRGYNSNQPQHFGDGTRLSIL.

The V and J genes are TRBV7-2 and TRBJ2-7; 15 bases are a match to TRBD2. V trimming: 5 bases; J trimming: 9 bases; junction bases outside the gene matches: 5. Germline V gene lookup returns CDR1 SGHTA and CDR2 FQGNSA. The CDR3 loop spans 14 amino acids. CDR3 DNA sequence: TGTGCCAGCAGCCTCGGGACTAGCGGGGGGACGCAGTACTTC. It is translated as CASSLGTSGGTQYF. The whole variable domain, remainder taken from reference TRBV7-2 and TRBJ2-7, is GAGVSQSPSNKVTEKGKDVELRCDPISGHTALYWYRQSLGQGLEFLIYFQGNSAPDKSGLPSDRFSAERTGGSVSTLTIQRTQQEDSAVYLCASSLGTSGGTQYFGPGTRLTVT.

This chain joins TRBV18 and TRBJ2-7; possible D gene TRBD2, 5 bases. This CDR3 has 13 amino acids. V dropped 2 bases and J dropped 6 bases, with 11 bases sitting between them. Germline V lookup: CDR1 KGHSH, CDR2 LQKENI. The CDR3 loop reads CASSPSGSLEQYF. The CDR3 coding sequence is TGTGCCAGCTCACCATCGGGGTCCCTCGAGCAGTACTTC.

The chain uses TRBV27 and TRBJ2-1, with D maybe TRBD2 (5 bases). V shed 8 bases and J shed 10 bases, with 21 bases lying between them. The germline gives CDR1 MNHEY, CDR2 SMNVEV (reference sequence). The CDR3 runs 14 residues. In nucleotides, the CDR3 is TGTGCCAGCTCCCCGGGGTCTCCGAGCGGAGAGCAGTTCTTC. This translates into CASSPGSPSGEQFF.

The J gene is TRBJ1-5, the V gene TRBV28; D not resolved. Trimming cost V 3 bases and J 1 base, with 7 bases left between them. Germline V lookup: CDR1 MDHEN, CDR2 SYDVKM. CDR3 length: 14 amino acids. The CDR3 loop is CASSFTQSNQPQHF. The CDR3 nucleotides read TGTGCCAGCAGTTTCACACAGAGCAATCAGCCCCAGCATTTT.

The V and J genes are TRBV19 and TRBJ1-2, with 8 bases that match TRBD1. Germline lookup yields CDR1 LNHDA and CDR2 SQIVND (reference sequence). CDR3 size: 13 residues. The trim removed 6 bases at V and 7 bases at J, leaving 7 bases unmatched. CDR3 in DNA: TGTGCCAGTAGGAAGGACAGGGACGGTGGCTACACCTTC. As protein: CASRKDRDGGYTF.

The chain is built from TRBV7-2 and TRBJ1-2, with 7 bases aligning to TRBD1. CDR1 is SGHTA and CDR2 is FQGNSA in the germline V gene. This CDR3 has 14 residues. The V and J ends lost 5 bases and 2 bases, in that order; junction bases with no gene match: 5. The CDR3 loop reads CASSRAGGNYGYTF. In DNA, the CDR3 is TGTGCCAGCAGCCGCGCAGGGGGGAACTATGGCTACACCTTC. The full variable domain, in which reference TRBV7-2 and TRBJ1-2 provide the parts outside the CDR3, is GAGVSQSPSNKVTEKGKDVELRCDPISGHTALYWYRQSLGQGLEFLIYFQGNSAPDKSGLPSDRFSAERTGGSVSTLTIQRTQQEDSAVYLCASSRAGGNYGYTFGSGTRLTVV.

At least ten counts were recorded for this clone. The chain recombines TRBV20-1 with TRBJ2-3; 7 nucleotides align to TRBD2. Germline CDR1 DFQATT, CDR2 SNEGSKA (reference sequence). The CDR3 runs 11 residues. V was clipped by 3 bases and J by 13 bases; unmatched bases: 7. The DNA of the CDR3 is TGCAGTGCTAGTTACCGGACTAGGGAGTATTTT. This encodes CSASYRTREYF.

The V call is TRBV5-1, the J call TRBJ2-7, with D perhaps matching TRBD2 (5 bases). Germline V gene lookup returns CDR1 SGHRS and CDR2 YFSETQ. This CDR3 has 15 residues. The V end lost 4 bases, the J end lost 0 bases, and 14 bases lay between the germline ends. As DNA, the CDR3 is TGCGCCAGCAGCCTGGCTGCGGGTGGCTCCTACGAGCAGTACTTC. Amino acids: CASSLAAGGSYEQYF.

This clone was seen a handful of times. This chain joins TRBV6-4 and TRBJ2-1; the match to TRBD2 covers 11 bases. The germline CDR1 and CDR2 sequences are MRHNA and SNTAGT. The V segment lost 4 bases and the J segment 9 bases; nucleotides outside the gene matches: 5. The CDR3 length is 14 residues. CDR3 DNA: TGTGCCAGCAGTGGTCTAGCGGGAGGTAGTGAGCAGTTCTTC. Translating gives CASSGLAGGSEQFF.

The V and J genes are TRBV7-2 and TRBJ2-6; 7 nucleotides agree with TRBD1. V was clipped by 5 bases and J by 2 bases; unmatched bases: 3. The CDR3 length is 15 residues. CDR1 and CDR2 from the germline V gene are SGHTA and FQGNSA. CDR3 DNA sequence: TGTGCCAGCAGCGCTACAGGGGCTGGGGCCAACGTCCTGACTTTC. It codes for CASSATGAGANVLTF.

The genes are TRBV19 and TRBJ2-1, with TRBD1 identical over 9 bases. V gave up 1 base and J gave up 5 bases; unmatched junction bases: 6. The germline V gene encodes CDR1 LNHDA and CDR2 SQIVND (reference sequence). The CDR3 spans 16 residues. DNA of the CDR3: TGTGCCAGTAGTATAGCTGGGACAGGGTCCCACAATGAGCAGTTCTTC. Its protein is CASSIAGTGSHNEQFF.

This chain joins TRBV15 and TRBJ1-4; 10 bases agree with TRBD1. The CDR3 has 15 amino acids. Germline values: CDR1 LNHNV, CDR2 YYDKDF (reference sequence). V lost 5 bases and J lost 7; bases outside the gene matches: 7. CDR3 sequence: CATSRRTGGAEKLFF. The CDR3 DNA reads as TGTGCCACCAGCCGAAGGACAGGGGGGGCTGAAAAACTGTTTTTT.

The chain has TRBV6-6 and TRBJ2-5; 7 bases are shared with TRBD1. The end of the DNA fits TRBJ2-7 better, so the J call may be wrong. Germline V CDR1 and CDR2: MNHNY, SVGAGI (reference sequence). This CDR3 is 14 amino acids long. The CDR3 DNA reads as TGTGCCAGCAACCCGGACAGGAACAACTACGAGCAGTACTTC. It specifies CASNPDRNNYEQYF.